The 7 T cell receptor beta chains listed next were all sequenced from one sample in a study of CD8 T cells in ankylosing spondylitis. MiXCR, run by TCRdb on the 5' RACE reads, gives a single entry per CDR3 protein. The table has 150,000 to 200,000 distinct CDR3 sequences, roughly 20% seen once. Sequenced material: blood, either unsorted or a sorted T cell fraction (not recorded which). Receptors originate from a male donor aged 5 to 30 with ankylosing spondylitis or in good health (not recorded which).

This clonotype was seen at least ten times. The chain couples TRBV12-3 or TRBV12-4 to TRBJ2-7, with D possibly being TRBD2 (6 bases). Trimming took 5 bases from V and 1 from J, leaving 12 bases between them. The CDR3 has 14 residues. CDR3 sequence reads: CASSAGRRSYEQYF. The CDR3 DNA reads TGTGCCAGCAGTGCCGGGAGAAGGTCCTACGAGCAGTACTTC.

In this sample, this clonotype turned up a few times. The chain employs TRBV19 and TRBJ2-2; D is unresolved. There are 12 residues in the CDR3. Germline V gene data show CDR1 as LNHDA and CDR2 as SQIVND (reference sequence). V was cut by 3 bases and J by 5 bases, with 4 bases left in between. CDR3 residues: CASSITTGELFF. CDR3 DNA sequence: TGTGCCAGTAGTATCACGACCGGGGAGCTGTTTTTT.

Remarks on this clonotype: A much more abundant neighbour one base away suggests this may be a read error. This chain links TRBV7-9 with TRBJ2-2; TRBD2 aligns across 12 bases. Unmatched junction bases numbered 0, after V lost 1 base and J lost 6 bases. Germline V CDR1 and CDR2: SEHNR, FQNEAQ (reference sequence). The CDR3 is made up of 15 amino acids. CDR3 bases: TGTGCCAGCAGCTTAGGACTAGCGGGAGCCGGGGAGCTGTTTTTT. Its protein is CASSLGLAGAGELFF.

In this sample, this clonotype turned up many times. The chain employs TRBV7-2 and TRBJ2-7; the match to TRBD1 covers 11 bases. Germline V CDR1 and CDR2: SGHTA, FQGNSA. Trimming at V came to 4 bases and at J to 3 bases, leaving 2 bases not matched to a gene. CDR3 length equals 14 residues. The chain's CDR3 is CASSSGQGVYEQYF. As DNA, the CDR3 is TGTGCCAGCAGCTCGGGACAGGGGGTCTACGAGCAGTACTTC.

This clonotype showed up many times. J is TRBJ2-7 and V is TRBV19; D is possibly TRBD2 (6 bases). This CDR3 spans 16 amino acids. The V end was cut by 6 bases, the J end by 4 bases, with 22 bases between. Germline V CDR1 and CDR2: LNHDA, SQIVND (reference sequence). DNA of the CDR3: TGTGCCAGTAGACCCCCTGGGGCTAGCGAAATATACGAGCAGTACGTC. It encodes CASRPPGASEIYEQYV.

This clonotype was observed many times. This chain joins TRBV12-3 or TRBV12-4 and TRBJ1-4; 9 nucleotides line up with TRBD1. This CDR3 region has 13 residues. Losses at the gene ends were 5 bases for V and 8 bases for J; bases not matched to a gene: 3. In DNA, the CDR3 is TGTGCCAGCAGTGACAGGGGGGAAGAAAAACTGTTTTTT. Encoded protein: CASSDRGEEKLFF.

The V call is TRBV20-1, the J call TRBJ1-2; tentative D call: TRBD1 (5 bases). Trimming stripped 5 bases from V and 2 bases from J, with 18 bases between. This CDR3 region has 15 residues. Germline CDR1 reads DFQATT; CDR2 reads SNEGSKA (reference sequence). DNA for the CDR3: TGCAGTGCTCAAAAACCAAGACAGTCGAACTATGGCTACACCTTC. It translates to CSAQKPRQSNYGYTF.